This passage covers 22 T cell receptor beta chains from one sample sequenced in a study of T-cell memory formation after mild COVID-19. TCRdb processed the 5' RACE reads anew with MiXCR; each CDR3 protein has one entry. The sample has 89,000 or so distinct CDR3 sequences; around 13% are singletons. The sample consisted of PBMCs or a T cell subset sorted from them (not recorded which). The receptors were sampled from a man between 18 and 29 years old who had mild COVID-19 (a few samples of this study predate the infection). Cell type and time point are not known.

This clonotype was recorded a few times. The J gene is TRBJ1-2, the V gene TRBV27; TRBD1 is a possible D gene (6 bases). V lost 4 bases and J lost 8, with 17 bases in between. The CDR3 is 14 residues long. Germline V gene lookup returns CDR1 MNHEY and CDR2 SMNVEV (reference sequence). Written as DNA, the CDR3 is TGTGCCAGCAGTTGGGATTCAGGGGTACGCGGCTACACCTTC. Its translation: CASSWDSGVRGYTF.

The V gene is TRBV7-3, the J gene TRBJ1-2; D unresolved. From germline, CDR1 is SGHTA and CDR2 FQGTGA. The V gene lost 3 bases and the J gene lost 4 bases, with 21 bases spanning the gap. This CDR3 is built from 17 residues. DNA for the CDR3: TGTGCCAGCAGCTTGCTGGGTCGGTTGGGGTCTGGCTATGGCTACACCTTC. The encoded protein is CASSLLGRLGSGYGYTF.

The V call is TRBV7-3, the J call TRBJ1-4; D gene uncertain. Germline lookup yields CDR1 SGHTA and CDR2 FQGTGA. This CDR3 has 15 amino acids. V was shortened by 5 bases and J by 0 bases, with 10 bases between the two germline ends. The CDR3 is CASSPRPATNEKLFF. As DNA, the CDR3 is TGTGCCAGCAGCCCCCGCCCCGCAACTAATGAAAAACTGTTTTTT.

The CDR3 DNA is TGTGCCAGCAGCCTCAGGGCTGGTTATGGCTACACCTTC. Its translation is CASSLRAGYGYTF. The chain combines TRBV7-8 with TRBJ1-2; D is perhaps TRBD1 (5 bases). Germline V CDR1 and CDR2: SGHVS, FQNEAQ. The V and J ends lost 5 bases and 5 bases respectively, with 12 bases between them. The CDR3 has 13 residues.

The rearrangement links TRBV29-1 to TRBJ1-3; D is unclear. Trimming left V 4 bases short and J 0 bases short, with 7 bases between. The CDR3 has 13 amino acids. CDR1 SQVTM and CDR2 ANQGSEA come from the germline V gene. The DNA for the CDR3 is TGCAGCGTTGTGCCTAGCTCTGGAAACACCATATATTTT. Translated, it gives CSVVPSSGNTIYF.

The rearrangement links TRBV30 to TRBJ2-7; D possibly matches TRBD1 or TRBD2 (6 bases each). Trimming took 2 bases from V and 5 from J, leaving 13 bases between them. The CDR3 consists of 13 residues. Per germline, CDR1 GTSNPN and CDR2 SVGIG (reference sequence). The CDR3 region has the DNA TGTGCCTGGAGTCTTTGGAGGGGGGACGAGCAGTACTTC. This sequence encodes CAWSLWRGDEQYF.

This rearrangement joins TRBV6-5 to TRBJ2-5, with 10 positions matching TRBD1. Germline CDR1 is MNHEY and CDR2 is SVGAGI. Trimming removed 6 bases from V and 4 bases from J; junction bases left unmatched: 11. The CDR3 extends over 16 amino acids. The CDR3 sequence: CASSPLWGQGIETQYF. CDR3 nucleotide sequence: TGTGCCAGCAGCCCCCTGTGGGGACAGGGGATAGAGACCCAGTACTTC.

As for this clonotype: Germline is not matched at one junction end, which may reflect a read error. The rearrangement links TRBV20-1 to TRBJ2-2; the D is unclear. The length of the CDR3 is 13 residues. CDR1 and CDR2 (germline): DFQATT, SNEGSKA (reference sequence). The CDR3 DNA follows: TGCAGTGCTAGAGACCTAAACACAGGGGAGCTGTTTTTT. This gives the protein CSARDLNTGELFF.

This clonotype was counted only a few times. The V and J genes are TRBV28 and TRBJ2-7; 9 bases are shared with TRBD1. Germline V gives CDR1 MDHEN, CDR2 SYDVKM. This CDR3 has 13 amino acids. The junction had 4 bases not matched to a gene; V was cut back by 5 bases and J by 5 bases. The CDR3 protein is CASSLDRGNEQYV. The CDR3 DNA reads as TGTGCCAGCAGTCTGGACAGGGGAAACGAGCAGTACGTC.

CDR3 bases: TGTGCCAGTAGTACGATATCGGACAAGGGCTCCTACAATGAGCAGTTCTTC. It is translated as CASSTISDKGSYNEQFF. This rearrangement joins TRBV19 to TRBJ2-1; maybe TRBD1 (5 bases). Germline V lookup: CDR1 LNHDA, CDR2 SQIVND (reference sequence). This CDR3 has 17 residues. The V end lost 4 bases, the J end lost 0 bases, and 16 bases lay between the germline ends.

This rearrangement joins TRBV5-1 to TRBJ2-7; possibly TRBD1 for D (5 bases). The V gene's germline CDR1 is SGHRS and CDR2 YFSETQ. Trimming stripped 3 bases from V and 3 bases from J, with 10 bases between. This CDR3 has 13 amino acids. This CDR3 is CASSSAGYYEQYF. DNA for the CDR3: TGCGCCAGCAGCTCGGCAGGGTACTACGAGCAGTACTTC.

This clonotype was counted between two and nine times. The chain links TRBV6-5 to TRBJ1-5, with 7 bases lining up with TRBD1. From germline, CDR1 is MNHEY and CDR2 SVGAGI. The CDR3 consists of 14 residues. Trimming took 5 bases from V and 6 from J; bases not matched to a gene: 7. This CDR3 reads CASSLTGRLQPQHF. The CDR3, as DNA: TGTGCCAGCAGTCTGACAGGGAGGCTTCAGCCCCAGCATTTT.

This clonotype was observed many times. The V and J genes are TRBV29-1 and TRBJ1-5; D not resolved. Trimming stripped 0 bases from V and 2 bases from J, with 8 bases between. CDR1 and CDR2 from the germline V gene are SQVTM and ANQGSEA. The CDR3 length is 14 residues. The CDR3 DNA is TGCAGCGTTGAAGAAAGCGGGGGCAATCAGCCCCAGCATTTT. Translated, it gives CSVEESGGNQPQHF. Looking up the rest from reference TRBV29-1 and TRBJ1-5 gives the full variable domain: SAVISQKPSRDICQRGTSLTIQCQVDSQVTMMFWYRQQPGQSLTLIATANQGSEATYESGFVIDKFPISRPNLTFSTLTVSNMSPEDSSIYLCSVEESGGNQPQHFGDGTRLSIL.

The rearrangement joins TRBV5-1 to TRBJ1-2; D is uncertain. V was cut by 5 bases and J by 2 bases, with 10 bases left in between. Germline V gene sequence: CDR1 SGHRS, CDR2 YFSETQ. The CDR3 is 13 residues long. The chain's CDR3 is CASRPDGNYGYTF. CDR3 in DNA: TGCGCCAGCAGGCCGGACGGGAACTATGGCTACACCTTC.

Turning to this clonotype: One end of the junction fails to match germline, which may point to a read error. The chain joins TRBV7-2 to TRBJ1-4, with D hard to call. Germline V lookup: CDR1 SGHTA, CDR2 FQGNSA. The CDR3 length is 13 residues. The CDR3: CASSPYFDEKMFF. The CDR3 DNA sequence: TGTGCCAGCAGCCCTTACTTTGATGAAAAAATGTTTTTT.

The gene calls are TRBV7-9 and TRBJ2-3, with D possibly TRBD2 on 5 matching bases. The CDR3 length is 17 residues. The V and J ends lost 5 bases and 1 base respectively, with 19 bases between them. Germline assignment: CDR1 SEHNR and CDR2 FQNEAQ (reference sequence). CDR3 in amino acids: CASSPILGLAGTDTQYF. CDR3 sequence (DNA): TGTGCCAGCAGCCCGATTCTTGGGCTAGCTGGCACAGATACGCAGTATTTT.

This clonotype was detected only a few times. The V and J genes are TRBV5-5 and TRBJ1-5; 7 nucleotides match TRBD1. The CDR3 is 15 amino acids. Per the germline V gene, CDR1 is SGHKS and CDR2 is YYEKEE (reference sequence). The V and J ends lost 4 bases and 8 bases, in that order; junction bases with no gene match: 12. CDR3 in DNA: TGTGCCAGCAGCCCGAAGGACAGGACTCGGGAGCCCCAGCATTTT. As protein: CASSPKDRTREPQHF. The full variable domain, its missing parts supplied by reference TRBV5-5 and TRBJ1-5, is DAGVTQSPTHLIKTRGQQVTLRCSPISGHKSVSWYQQVLGQGPQFIFQYYEKEERGRGNFPDRFSARQFPNYSSELNVNALLLGDSALYLCASSPKDRTREPQHFGDGTRLSIL.

At least ten counts were recorded for this clonotype. Here the CDR3 DNA reads TGCGCCAGCAGCTTGGTATTACGAGGAGACGCAAGGCAGTACGTC. Translation: CASSLVLRGDARQYV. V usage is TRBV5-1 and J usage is TRBJ2-7; D gene ambiguous. The V end lost 0 bases, the J end lost 9 bases, and 19 bases lay between the germline ends. The CDR3 has 15 residues. Per germline, CDR1 SGHRS and CDR2 YFSETQ.

This clonotype was counted a few times. The rearrangement joins TRBV28 to TRBJ1-1, with 7 bases fitting TRBD1. J lost 1 base, V lost 6 bases, and 5 bases had no gene match. Germline V gives CDR1 MDHEN, CDR2 SYDVKM. The CDR3 length is 14 residues. The CDR3 spells CASSHRGGNTEAFF. Here the CDR3 DNA reads TGTGCCAGCAGCCACAGGGGCGGGAACACTGAAGCTTTCTTT. Full variable domain (missing parts from reference TRBV28 and TRBJ1-1): DVKVTQSSRYLVKRTGEKVFLECVQDMDHENMFWYRQDPGLGLRLIYFSYDVKMKEKGDIPEGYSVSREKKERFSLILESASTNQTSMYLCASSHRGGNTEAFFGQGTRLTVV.

A few counts support this clonotype. The genes are TRBV6-1 and TRBJ1-1; TRBD1 aligns across 7 bases. The germline gives CDR1 MNHNS, CDR2 SASEGT. The CDR3 is made up of 14 amino acids. Trimming removed 2 bases from V and 11 bases from J; junction bases left unmatched: 11. The CDR3 region is CASSEYGTQGDAFF. In nucleotides, the CDR3 is TGTGCCAGCAGTGAATACGGAACTCAGGGGGACGCTTTCTTT.

This clonotype was recorded a few times. This chain uses TRBV6-1 with TRBJ2-1, with unresolved D. V lost 6 bases and J lost 5, with 17 bases in between. The V gene's germline CDR1 is MNHNS and CDR2 SASEGT. There are 15 residues in the CDR3. The CDR3 protein is CASRRKDNPNNEQFF. CDR3 bases: TGTGCCAGCAGACGGAAAGACAACCCAAACAATGAGCAGTTCTTC.

This clonotype has ten or more counts. The chain uses TRBV12-3 or TRBV12-4 and TRBJ2-5, with D perhaps TRBD1 or TRBD2 (5 bases each). CDR3 length: 16 residues. Trimming took 5 bases from V and 4 from J, leaving 20 bases between them. CDR3 amino acids: CASSLYLAPGGETQYF. The CDR3 nucleotides are TGTGCCAGCAGTCTTTATCTTGCGCCTGGGGGAGAGACCCAGTACTTC.